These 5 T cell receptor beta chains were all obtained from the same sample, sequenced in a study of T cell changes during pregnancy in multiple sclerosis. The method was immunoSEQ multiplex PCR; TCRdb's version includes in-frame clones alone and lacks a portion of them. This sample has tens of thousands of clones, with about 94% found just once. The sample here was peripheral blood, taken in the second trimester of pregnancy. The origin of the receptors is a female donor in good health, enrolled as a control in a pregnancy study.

The DNA of the CDR3 is TGCGCCAGCAGCCAAGTCGCTAGTACGTTGAACGAGCAGTACTTC. This translates into CASSQVASTLNEQYF. The gene calls are TRBV4-3 and TRBJ2-7; no reliable D call. The CDR3 consists of 15 residues. V was trimmed by 1 base and J by 5 bases, leaving 15 bases between them. Germline loops: CDR1 LGHNA, CDR2 YSLEER.

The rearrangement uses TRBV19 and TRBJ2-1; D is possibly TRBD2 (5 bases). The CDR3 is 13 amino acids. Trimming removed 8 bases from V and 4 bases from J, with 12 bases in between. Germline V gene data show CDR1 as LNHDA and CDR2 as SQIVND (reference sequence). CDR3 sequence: CASGRPGYNEQFF. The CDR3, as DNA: TGTGCCAGTGGACGGCCGGGATACAATGAGCAGTTCTTC. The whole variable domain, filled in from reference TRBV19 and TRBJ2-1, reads DGGITQSPKYLFRKEGQNVTLSCEQNLNHDAMYWYRQDPGQGLRLIYYSQIVNDFQKGDIAEGYSVSREKKESFPLTVTSAQKNPTAFYLCASGRPGYNEQFFGPGTRLTVL.

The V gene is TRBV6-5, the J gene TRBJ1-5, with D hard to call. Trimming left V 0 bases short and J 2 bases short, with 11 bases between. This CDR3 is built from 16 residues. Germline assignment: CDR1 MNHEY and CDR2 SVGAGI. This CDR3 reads CASSYSTTAGNQPQHF. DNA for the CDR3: TGTGCCAGCAGTTACTCGACTACGGCCGGCAATCAGCCCCAGCATTTT.

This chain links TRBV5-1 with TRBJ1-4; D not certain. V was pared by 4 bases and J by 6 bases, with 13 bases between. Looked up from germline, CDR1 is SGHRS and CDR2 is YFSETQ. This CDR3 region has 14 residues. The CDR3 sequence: CASSPVEGYEKLFF. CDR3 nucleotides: TGCGCCAGCAGCCCGGTGGAGGGATATGAAAAACTGTTTTTT.

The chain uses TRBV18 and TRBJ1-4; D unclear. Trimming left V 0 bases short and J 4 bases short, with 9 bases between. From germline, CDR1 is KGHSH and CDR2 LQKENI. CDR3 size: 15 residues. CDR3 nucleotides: TGTGCCAGCTCACCACCGCGTTACTTTAATGAAAAACTGTTTTTT. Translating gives CASSPPRYFNEKLFF. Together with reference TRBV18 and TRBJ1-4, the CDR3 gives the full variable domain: NAGVMQNPRHLVRRRGQEARLRCSPMKGHSHVYWYRQLPEEGLKFMVYLQKENIIDESGMPKERFSAEFPKEGPSILRIQQVVRGDSAAYFCASSPPRYFNEKLFFGSGTQLSVL.